Listed here are 25 T cell receptor beta chains from one sample, sequenced in a study of blood T cell repertoires in COVID-19. Produced via immunoSEQ multiplex PCR; TCRdb's table is partial and in-frame only. The table lists roughly 300,000 clones, around 87% of them singletons. Sequencing was performed on peripheral blood. The receptors come from a woman between 50 and 59 years old who had recovered from COVID-19.

This chain uses TRBV6-5 with TRBJ2-7, with 10 bases that match TRBD1. This CDR3 has 15 residues. CDR1 MNHEY and CDR2 SVGAGI come from the germline V gene. The junction had 11 bases not matched to a gene; V was cut back by 6 bases and J by 6 bases. The CDR3 sequence is CASSPGTGVLGEQYF. The CDR3 region has the DNA TGTGCCAGCAGCCCCGGGACAGGGGTACTGGGCGAGCAGTACTTC.

The chain couples TRBV4-1 to TRBJ2-1; 7 bases are a match to TRBD2. V trimming: 2 bases; J trimming: 11 bases; junction bases outside the gene matches: 6. This CDR3 has 13 amino acids. Germline V CDR1 and CDR2: MGHRA, YSYEKL. DNA for the CDR3: TGCGCCAGCAGCCAAAGCCGGGGGGAGAAGCAGTTCTTC. It encodes CASSQSRGEKQFF.

The chain combines TRBV6-2 or TRBV6-3 with TRBJ2-5; perhaps TRBD2 as D (6 bases). This CDR3 region has 13 residues. V lost 6 bases and J 8 bases, leaving 16 bases between the germline ends. Germline V gives CDR1 MNHEY, CDR2 SVGEGT. The CDR3 loop reads CASSDGLSRTQYF. The CDR3 bases are TGTGCCAGCAGCGACGGACTATCTCGCACCCAGTACTTC.

The rearrangement links TRBV13 to TRBJ1-5; tentatively, D is TRBD1 (6 bases). From germline, CDR1 is PRHDT and CDR2 FYEKMQ (reference sequence). The CDR3 covers 17 residues. V dropped 0 bases and J dropped 0 bases, with 12 bases sitting between them. In nucleotides, the CDR3 is TGTGCCAGCAGCTTAGGTGGTGGGGGCTATAGCAATCAGCCCCAGCATTTT. The encoded protein is CASSLGGGGYSNQPQHF.

The gene calls are TRBV5-1 and TRBJ2-7; 13 positions agree with TRBD2. Looked up from germline, CDR1 is SGHRS and CDR2 is YFSETQ. CDR3 length: 18 residues. V lost 1 base to trimming and J lost 0 bases; unmatched junction nucleotides: 7. CDR3: CASSLSGTSGTISYEQYF. DNA for the CDR3: TGCGCCAGCAGCTTGTCGGGGACTAGCGGGACGATCTCCTACGAGCAGTACTTC.

The chain links TRBV28 to TRBJ1-2; D perhaps matches TRBD1 (6 bases). Per germline, CDR1 MDHEN and CDR2 SYDVKM. The V gene lost 7 bases and the J gene lost 8 bases, with 20 bases spanning the gap. The CDR3 contains 14 residues. The CDR3 is CASNKQGDLDGYTF. The CDR3 nucleotides are TGTGCCAGCAATAAACAGGGAGATCTAGACGGCTACACCTTC.

This clone was seen a few times. The rearrangement links TRBV6-1 to TRBJ1-5, with 8 bases matching TRBD1. Losses at the gene ends were 2 bases for V and 2 bases for J; bases not matched to a gene: 5. Germline-derived CDR1 and CDR2 are MNHNS and SASEGT. The CDR3 covers 16 residues. The CDR3 sequence: CASSEWKGQGNQPQHF. The DNA for the CDR3 is TGTGCCAGCAGTGAATGGAAGGGACAGGGCAATCAGCCCCAGCATTTT.

This rearrangement joins TRBV27 to TRBJ2-7, with D possibly being TRBD2 (6 bases). Trimming shortened V by 5 bases and J by 3 bases, and 14 bases separated the two germline ends. Looked up from germline, CDR1 is MNHEY and CDR2 is SMNVEV (reference sequence). The CDR3 runs to 14 residues. The CDR3 coding sequence is TGTGCCAGCAGTCCCTCTGCGGGGCACTACGAGCAGTACTTC. It encodes CASSPSAGHYEQYF.

This clone has a handful of counts. The gene calls are TRBV14 and TRBJ2-3; D remains unclear. CDR1 is SGHDN and CDR2 is FVKESK in the germline V gene. The CDR3 loop spans 13 amino acids. The germline V and J ends were trimmed by 5 bases and 2 bases, with 8 bases remaining between them. The CDR3 nucleotides are TGTGCCAGCAGCTTCAATCCCACAGATACGCAGTATTTT. This encodes CASSFNPTDTQYF.

The chain employs TRBV6-5 and TRBJ2-3, with 8 bases fitting TRBD1. V shed 6 bases, J shed 3 bases, and the junction held 5 bases outside the gene matches. The germline gives CDR1 MNHEY, CDR2 SVGAGI. The CDR3 loop spans 14 amino acids. The CDR3 region has the DNA TGTGCCAGCAGGAACAGGGGGAGTACAGATACGCAGTATTTT. This codes for CASRNRGSTDTQYF.

This clone occurred once. The genes are TRBV28 and TRBJ2-5; unclear D gene. V lost 2 bases and J 5 bases, leaving 12 bases between the germline ends. Germline CDR1 and CDR2: MDHEN and SYDVKM. CDR3 length: 14 amino acids. The CDR3 sequence: CASSLPPTPETQYF. Here the CDR3 DNA reads TGTGCCAGCAGTTTACCTCCAACACCCGAGACCCAGTACTTC.

The V gene is TRBV5-1, the J gene TRBJ2-5, with D uncertain. Germline CDR1 SGHRS, CDR2 YFSETQ. This CDR3 is 14 amino acids long. V was trimmed by 7 bases and J by 3 bases, leaving 16 bases between them. The CDR3, as DNA: TGCGCCAGCCACCAGGCTGCCGCCAAAGAGACCCAGTACTTC. Translated: CASHQAAAKETQYF.

This rearrangement joins TRBV28 to TRBJ1-3; TRBD1 matches at 7 bases. Germline loops: CDR1 MDHEN, CDR2 SYDVKM. The V gene end was trimmed by 5 bases and the J gene end by 5 bases; junction bases not matched to a gene: 21. This CDR3 is 19 amino acids long. The CDR3 protein is CASSTRGRGAVLDRNTIYF. DNA for the CDR3: TGTGCCAGCAGTACAAGGGGGCGCGGGGCCGTCTTGGATCGAAACACCATATATTTT.

This rearrangement joins TRBV6-2 or TRBV6-3 to TRBJ2-7; unclear D gene. This CDR3 is built from 12 residues. V was trimmed by 6 bases and J by 3 bases, leaving 9 bases between them. Germline CDR1 reads MNHEY; CDR2 reads SVGEGT. CDR3 residues: CASSPRLYEQYF. CDR3 in DNA: TGTGCCAGCAGCCCCCGACTCTACGAGCAGTACTTC.

This clone has a single count. The J gene is TRBJ2-7, the V gene TRBV5-1; 7 nucleotides match TRBD1. The CDR3 has 14 residues. From germline, CDR1 is SGHRS and CDR2 YFSETQ. V shed 0 bases and J 2 bases; nucleotides not matched to a gene: 2. The CDR3 loop reads CASSLGGQTYEQYF. The CDR3 coding sequence is TGCGCCAGCAGCTTGGGGGGACAGACCTACGAGCAGTACTTC.

The chain employs TRBV6-5 and TRBJ2-7; possibly TRBD2 for D (6 bases). Germline-derived CDR1 and CDR2 are MNHEY and SVGAGI. The CDR3 is 14 amino acids. Deletions cut 2 bases from V and 4 bases from J, with 12 bases between. The CDR3 DNA follows: TGTGCCAGCAGTTACGATACAGGAGGGTACGAGCAGTACTTC. Protein sequence: CASSYDTGGYEQYF.

The rearrangement uses TRBV2 and TRBJ1-5; 7 bases align to TRBD1. The V gene's germline CDR1 is SNHLY and CDR2 FYNNEI. Trimming cost V 5 bases and J 7 bases; bases outside gene matches: 2. The CDR3 covers 12 residues. The CDR3: CASSLQGQPQHF. DNA for the CDR3: TGTGCCAGCAGTTTACAGGGGCAGCCCCAGCATTTT.

Only one count was recorded for this clone. The V gene is TRBV7-9, the J gene TRBJ2-1; D remains unclear. Germline V gene sequence: CDR1 SEHNR, CDR2 FQNEAQ (reference sequence). The V gene lost 1 base and the J gene lost 0 bases, with 10 bases spanning the gap. This CDR3 has 16 amino acids. CDR3 sequence: CASSLVFGSSYNEQFF. CDR3 nucleotides: TGTGCCAGCAGCTTAGTTTTCGGTAGCTCCTACAATGAGCAGTTCTTC.

This clone was picked up a small number of times. The V call is TRBV7-2, the J call TRBJ2-1; 7 nucleotides align to TRBD1. Trimming cost V 3 bases and J 9 bases; bases outside gene matches: 5. In germline, CDR1 is SGHTA, CDR2 FQGNSA. The CDR3 runs to 13 residues. This CDR3 reads CASSFLGGREQFF. The CDR3 coding sequence is TGTGCCAGCAGCTTTTTAGGGGGCCGTGAGCAGTTCTTC.

V usage is TRBV7-8 and J usage is TRBJ2-3; 10 positions match TRBD2. The CDR3 has 20 amino acids. Germline assignment: CDR1 SGHVS and CDR2 FQNEAQ. V lost 2 bases, J lost 1 base, and 15 bases stayed unmatched. CDR3 amino acids: CASSLFSGLAGARGTDTQYF. CDR3 coding DNA: TGTGCCAGCAGCTTATTTTCAGGTCTAGCGGGGGCCCGGGGCACAGATACGCAGTATTTT.

This clone was detected once. The chain has TRBV29-1 and TRBJ2-5; TRBD2 might be the D (6 bases). The germline CDR1 and CDR2 sequences are SQVTM and ANQGSEA. Trimming shortened V by 6 bases and J by 5 bases, and 19 bases separated the two germline ends. The CDR3 extends over 14 amino acids. DNA of the CDR3: TGCAGCGTCACCGAGGGCGGGGATAGGGAGACCCAGTACTTC. As protein: CSVTEGGDRETQYF.

The chain combines TRBV30 with TRBJ1-1, with D unclear. The CDR3 has 13 amino acids. Trimming cost V 6 bases and J 4 bases, with 15 bases left between them. In germline, CDR1 is GTSNPN, CDR2 SVGIG (reference sequence). CDR3 sequence reads: CACSPRRTTEAFF. The CDR3 nucleotides are TGTGCCTGCTCCCCAAGGAGGACCACTGAAGCTTTCTTT.

V usage is TRBV7-8 and J usage is TRBJ1-2; D is uncertain. V lost 5 bases and J lost 2, with 9 bases in between. There are 13 residues in the CDR3. The V gene's germline CDR1 is SGHVS and CDR2 FQNEAQ. The DNA for the CDR3 is TGTGCCAGCAGCGGGCTTGGAAACTATGGCTACACCTTC. It is translated as CASSGLGNYGYTF.

The chain joins TRBV28 to TRBJ2-7, with D hard to call. The CDR3 is 12 residues long. Germline loops: CDR1 MDHEN, CDR2 SYDVKM. Trimming took off 7 bases at V and 6 bases at J, with 13 bases between the two ends. The CDR3 DNA reads as TGTGCCAGCACCCAGTTCCCCCGCGAGCAGTACTTC. Protein sequence: CASTQFPREQYF.

The chain employs TRBV7-2 and TRBJ2-1, with 11 bases fitting TRBD2. Germline trimming cut 6 bases from V and 8 bases from J; bases unmatched to any gene: 12. CDR3 length equals 16 residues. Germline CDR1 is SGHTA and CDR2 is FQGNSA. The DNA for the CDR3 is TGTGCCAGCAGACGCACTATTAGCGGGGGGGCCCATGAGCAGTTCTTC. This translates into CASRRTISGGAHEQFF.